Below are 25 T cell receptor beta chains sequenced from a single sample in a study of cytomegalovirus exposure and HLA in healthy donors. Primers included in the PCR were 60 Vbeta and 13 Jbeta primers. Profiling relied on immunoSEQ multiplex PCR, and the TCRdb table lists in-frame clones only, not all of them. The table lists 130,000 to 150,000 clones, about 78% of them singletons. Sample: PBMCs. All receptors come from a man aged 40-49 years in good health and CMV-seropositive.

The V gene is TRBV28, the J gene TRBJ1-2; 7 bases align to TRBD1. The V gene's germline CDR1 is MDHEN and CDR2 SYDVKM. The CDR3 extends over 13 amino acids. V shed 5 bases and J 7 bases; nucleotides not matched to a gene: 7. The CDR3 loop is CASSPDRVVGYTF. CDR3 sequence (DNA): TGTGCCAGCAGTCCTGACAGGGTGGTTGGCTACACCTTC.

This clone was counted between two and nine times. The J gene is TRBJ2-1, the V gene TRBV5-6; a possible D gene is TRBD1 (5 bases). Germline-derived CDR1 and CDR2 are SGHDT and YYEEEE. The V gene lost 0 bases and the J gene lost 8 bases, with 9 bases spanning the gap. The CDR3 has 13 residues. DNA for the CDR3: TGTGCCAGCAGCTTGGCAGGGATCGATGAGCAGTTCTTC. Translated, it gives CASSLAGIDEQFF.

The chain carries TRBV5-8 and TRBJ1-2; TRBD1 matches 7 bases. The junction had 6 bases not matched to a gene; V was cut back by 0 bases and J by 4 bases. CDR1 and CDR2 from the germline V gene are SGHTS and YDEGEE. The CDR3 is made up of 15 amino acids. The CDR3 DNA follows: TGTGCCAGCAGCTTGGCAGGGGGTCTAAGCTATGGCTACACCTTC. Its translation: CASSLAGGLSYGYTF.

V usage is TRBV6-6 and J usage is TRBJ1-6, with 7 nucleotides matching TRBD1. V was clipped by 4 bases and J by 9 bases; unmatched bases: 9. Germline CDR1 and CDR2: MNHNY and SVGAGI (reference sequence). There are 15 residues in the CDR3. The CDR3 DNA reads TGTGCCAGCAGTTCGGGGCCAGGGGGAGGTTCACCCCTCCACTTT. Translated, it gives CASSSGPGGGSPLHF.

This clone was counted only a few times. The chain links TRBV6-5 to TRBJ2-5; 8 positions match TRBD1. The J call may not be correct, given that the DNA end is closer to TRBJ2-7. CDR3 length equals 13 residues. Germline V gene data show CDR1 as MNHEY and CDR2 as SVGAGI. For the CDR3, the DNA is TGTGCCAGCAGAAGGGACAGGACGGCCGAGCAGTACTTC. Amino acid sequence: CASRRDRTAEQYF.

The CDR3 sequence: CASTYEDRYYEQYF. In nucleotides, the CDR3 is TGTGCCAGCACCTATGAAGACAGGTACTACGAGCAGTACTTC. This chain links TRBV2 with TRBJ2-7, with a weak D call TRBD1 (6 bases). V lost 7 bases to trimming and J lost 3 bases, with 16 bases between them. The CDR3 runs to 14 residues. CDR1 and CDR2 from the germline V gene are SNHLY and FYNNEI.

This CDR3 is CASSLPEGAGYGYTF. In DNA form, the CDR3 reads TGTGCCAGCAGCCTACCGGAGGGGGCAGGCTATGGCTACACCTTC. The V and J genes are TRBV4-2 and TRBJ1-2; 7 bases are shared with TRBD1. Germline-derived CDR1 and CDR2 are LGHNA and YNFKEQ. With V trimmed by 4 bases and J by 4 bases, 9 bases remained unmatched. This CDR3 contains 15 residues.

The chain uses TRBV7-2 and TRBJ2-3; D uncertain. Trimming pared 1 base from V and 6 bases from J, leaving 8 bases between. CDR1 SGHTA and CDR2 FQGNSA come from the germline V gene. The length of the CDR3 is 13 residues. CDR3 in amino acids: CASSLVREDTQYF. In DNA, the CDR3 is TGTGCCAGCAGCTTAGTTCGAGAGGATACGCAGTATTTT. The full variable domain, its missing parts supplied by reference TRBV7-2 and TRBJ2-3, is GAGVSQSPSNKVTEKGKDVELRCDPISGHTALYWYRQSLGQGLEFLIYFQGNSAPDKSGLPSDRFSAERTGGSVSTLTIQRTQQEDSAVYLCASSLVREDTQYFGPGTRLTVL.

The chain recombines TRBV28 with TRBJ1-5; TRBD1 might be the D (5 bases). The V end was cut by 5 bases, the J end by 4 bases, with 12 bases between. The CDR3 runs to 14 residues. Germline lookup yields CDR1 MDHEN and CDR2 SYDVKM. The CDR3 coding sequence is TGTGCCAGCAGTCCCCGGGGACTAAATCAGCCCCAGCATTTT. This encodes CASSPRGLNQPQHF.

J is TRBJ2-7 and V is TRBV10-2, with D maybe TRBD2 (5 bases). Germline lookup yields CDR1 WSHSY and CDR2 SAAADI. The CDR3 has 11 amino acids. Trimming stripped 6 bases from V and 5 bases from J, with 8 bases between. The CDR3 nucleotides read TGCGCCAGCAGCGGGGTAGACGAGCAGTACTTC. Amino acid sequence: CASSGVDEQYF.

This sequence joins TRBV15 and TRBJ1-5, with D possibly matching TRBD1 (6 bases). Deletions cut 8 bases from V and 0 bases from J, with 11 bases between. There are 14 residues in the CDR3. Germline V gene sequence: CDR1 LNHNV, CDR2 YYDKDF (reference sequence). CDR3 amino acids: CATPGECSNQPQHF. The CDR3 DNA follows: TGTGCCACCCCAGGGGAATGTAGCAATCAGCCCCAGCATTTT.

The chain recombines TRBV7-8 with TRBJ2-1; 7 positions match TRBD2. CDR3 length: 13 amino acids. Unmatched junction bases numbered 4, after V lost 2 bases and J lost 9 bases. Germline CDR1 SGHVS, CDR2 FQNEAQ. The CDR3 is CASSLREGGEQFF. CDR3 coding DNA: TGTGCCAGCAGCTTAAGGGAGGGCGGTGAGCAGTTCTTC.

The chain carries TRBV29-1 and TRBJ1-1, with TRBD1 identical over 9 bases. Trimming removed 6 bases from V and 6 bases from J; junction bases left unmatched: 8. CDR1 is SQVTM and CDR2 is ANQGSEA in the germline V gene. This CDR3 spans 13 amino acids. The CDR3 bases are TGCAGCGTGAGACCGGGACAGGGCGCTGAAGCTTTCTTT. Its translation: CSVRPGQGAEAFF.

The CDR3 sequence is CASSPIYGLGTGRDGYTF. DNA of the CDR3: TGTGCCAGCAGCCCCATATACGGTCTCGGGACAGGGCGGGATGGCTACACCTTC. The chain joins TRBV7-9 to TRBJ1-2; 9 nucleotides line up with TRBD1. Losses at the gene ends were 5 bases for V and 6 bases for J; bases not matched to a gene: 19. Per the germline V gene, CDR1 is SEHNR and CDR2 is FQNEAQ (reference sequence). The CDR3 covers 18 residues.

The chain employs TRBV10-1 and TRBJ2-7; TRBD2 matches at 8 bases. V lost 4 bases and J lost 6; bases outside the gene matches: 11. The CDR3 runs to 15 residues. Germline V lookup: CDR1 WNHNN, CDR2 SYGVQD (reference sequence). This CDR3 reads CASSASGGPGREQYF. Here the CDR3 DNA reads TGCGCCAGCAGTGCCTCGGGGGGGCCGGGACGCGAGCAGTACTTC.

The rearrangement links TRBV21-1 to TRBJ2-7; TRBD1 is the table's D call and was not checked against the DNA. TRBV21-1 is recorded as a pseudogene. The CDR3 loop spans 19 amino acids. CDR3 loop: CASSKGKGVRPWGSYEQYF. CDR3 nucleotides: TGTGCCAGCAGCAAAGGGAAGGGGGTACGGCCTTGGGGCTCCTACGAGCAGTACTTC.

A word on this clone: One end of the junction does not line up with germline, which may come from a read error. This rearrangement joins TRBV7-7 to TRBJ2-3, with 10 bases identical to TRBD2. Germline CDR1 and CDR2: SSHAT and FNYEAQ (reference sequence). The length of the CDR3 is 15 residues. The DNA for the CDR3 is TGTGCTAGCAGCCCTAGCGGGGGTGCGGTAGATACGCAGTATTTT. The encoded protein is CASSPSGGAVDTQYF.

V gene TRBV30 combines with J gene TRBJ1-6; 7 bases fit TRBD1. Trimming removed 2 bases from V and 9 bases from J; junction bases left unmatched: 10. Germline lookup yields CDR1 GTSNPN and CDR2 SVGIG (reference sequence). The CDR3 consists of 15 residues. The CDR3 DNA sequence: TGTGCCTGGAGTACCACCGGGACAGCGGGTTCACCCCTCCACTTT. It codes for CAWSTTGTAGSPLHF.

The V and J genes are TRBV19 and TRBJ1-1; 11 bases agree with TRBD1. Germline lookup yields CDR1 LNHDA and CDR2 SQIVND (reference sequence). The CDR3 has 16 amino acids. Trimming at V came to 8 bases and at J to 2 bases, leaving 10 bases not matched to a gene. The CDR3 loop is CASFRGGQGANTEAFF. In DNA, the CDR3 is TGTGCCAGTTTTCGAGGAGGACAGGGGGCAAACACTGAAGCTTTCTTT.

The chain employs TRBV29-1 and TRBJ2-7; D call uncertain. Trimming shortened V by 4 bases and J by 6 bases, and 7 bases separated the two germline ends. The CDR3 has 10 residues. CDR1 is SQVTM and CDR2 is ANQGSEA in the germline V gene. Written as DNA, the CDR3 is TGCAGCGTTGTGAGAGGCGAGCAGTACTTC. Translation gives CSVVRGEQYF.

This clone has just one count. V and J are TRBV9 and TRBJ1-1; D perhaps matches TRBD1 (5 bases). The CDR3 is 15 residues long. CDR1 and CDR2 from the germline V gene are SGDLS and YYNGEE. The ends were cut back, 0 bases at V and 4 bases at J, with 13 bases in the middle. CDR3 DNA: TGTGCCAGCAGCGTAGAAGGGGATCGAAGCACTGAAGCTTTCTTT. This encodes CASSVEGDRSTEAFF.

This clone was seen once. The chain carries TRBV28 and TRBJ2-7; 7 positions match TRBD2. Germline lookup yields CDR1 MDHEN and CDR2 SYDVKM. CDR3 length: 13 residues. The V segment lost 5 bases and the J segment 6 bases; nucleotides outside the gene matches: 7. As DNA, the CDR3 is TGTGCCAGCAGTCCCCCTGGGAGGGTCGAGCAGTACTTC. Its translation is CASSPPGRVEQYF. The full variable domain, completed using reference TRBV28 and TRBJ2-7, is DVKVTQSSRYLVKRTGEKVFLECVQDMDHENMFWYRQDPGLGLRLIYFSYDVKMKEKGDIPEGYSVSREKKERFSLILESASTNQTSMYLCASSPPGRVEQYFGPGTRLTVT.

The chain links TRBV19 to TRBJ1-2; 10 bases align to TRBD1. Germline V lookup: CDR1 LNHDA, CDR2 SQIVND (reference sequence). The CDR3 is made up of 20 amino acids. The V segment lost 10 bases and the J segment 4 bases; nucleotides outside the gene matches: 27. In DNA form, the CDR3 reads TGTGCCACCCGTATGGGGGCTCCGGGACAGGGGATTGTCGGCGGCTATGGCTACACCTTC. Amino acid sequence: CATRMGAPGQGIVGGYGYTF.

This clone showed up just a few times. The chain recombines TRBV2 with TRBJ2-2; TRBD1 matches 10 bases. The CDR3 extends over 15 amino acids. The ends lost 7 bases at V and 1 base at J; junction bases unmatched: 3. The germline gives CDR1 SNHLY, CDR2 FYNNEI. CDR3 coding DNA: TGTGCCAGCACCCGGGACAGGGGGAACACCGGGGAGCTGTTTTTT. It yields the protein CASTRDRGNTGELFF. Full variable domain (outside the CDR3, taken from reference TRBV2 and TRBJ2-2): EPEVTQTPSHQVTQMGQEVILRCVPISNHLYFYWYRQILGQKVEFLVSFYNNEISEKSEIFDDQFSVERPDGSNFTLKIRSTKLEDSAMYFCASTRDRGNTGELFFGEGSRLTVL.

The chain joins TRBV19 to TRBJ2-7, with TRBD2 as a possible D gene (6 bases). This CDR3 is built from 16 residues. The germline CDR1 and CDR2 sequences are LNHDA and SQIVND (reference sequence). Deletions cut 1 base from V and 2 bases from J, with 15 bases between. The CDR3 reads CASSIGGTLVPYEQYF. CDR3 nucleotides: TGTGCCAGTAGTATAGGTGGGACTTTAGTCCCCTACGAGCAGTACTTC.